This TCR beta chain was captured by sequencing in a study of technical replicates of blood from four donors. V was cut by 0 bases and J by 0 bases, with 7 bases left in between. The germline CDR1 and CDR2 sequences are SGHNT and YYREEE (reference sequence). The CDR3 consists of 15 residues. Some clones are missing from TCRdb's copy, which holds only in-frame ones; the method was immunoSEQ multiplex PCR. Among about 74,000 clones, approximately 95% were seen once, and the ten largest hold 0.35% to 0.45%. This chain joins TRBV5-4 and TRBJ2-1; D perhaps matches TRBD2 (6 bases). The TCR sequence derives from a human donor in good health. Sequences were obtained from T cells isolated from PBMCs. CDR3 amino acids: CASSLGRDSYNEQFF. In DNA form, the CDR3 reads TGTGCCAGCAGCTTGGGGCGGGACTCCTACAATGAGCAGTTCTTC. The full variable domain, with the rest looked up from reference TRBV5-4 and TRBJ2-1, is ETGVTQSPTHLIKTRGQQVTLRCSSQSGHNTVSWYQQALGQGPQFIFQYYREEENGRGNFPPRFSGLQFPNYSSELNVNALELDDSALYLCASSLGRDSYNEQFFGPGTRLTVL.